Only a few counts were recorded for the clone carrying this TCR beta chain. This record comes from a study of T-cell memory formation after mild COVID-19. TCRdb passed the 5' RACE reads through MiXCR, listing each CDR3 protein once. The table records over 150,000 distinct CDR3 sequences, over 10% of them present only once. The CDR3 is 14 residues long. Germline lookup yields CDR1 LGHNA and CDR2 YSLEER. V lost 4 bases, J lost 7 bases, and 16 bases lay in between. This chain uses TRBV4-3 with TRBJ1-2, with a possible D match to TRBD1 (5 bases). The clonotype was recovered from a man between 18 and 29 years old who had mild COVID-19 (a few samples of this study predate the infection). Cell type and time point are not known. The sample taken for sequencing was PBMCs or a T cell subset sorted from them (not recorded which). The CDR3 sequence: CASSLTGTRGGYTF. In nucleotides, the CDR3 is TGCGCCAGCAGCCTGACCGGGACTAGAGGTGGCTACACCTTC.